This TCR beta chain was profiled in a study of response to subunit inactivated influenza vaccine. Overall study findings and caveats: It was suggested by the authors that few new T cells are recruited by each seasonal influenza vaccination.

With 3 bases removed from V and 0 bases from J, the gap between germline ends came to 9 bases. The CDR3 runs 15 residues. In germline, CDR1 is SGDLS, CDR2 YYNGEE. This clonotype was seen ten or more times. Its target is not known. Using its own MiXCR run on the RT-PCR reads, TCRdb lists one record per CDR3 protein. The profile covers around 180,000 distinct CDR3 sequences, with around a tenth appearing a single time and 11% taken by the ten largest. This material consisted of non-naive T cells sorted from PBMCs, taken on the day of vaccination. The V and J genes are TRBV9 and TRBJ2-2; maybe TRBD1 (5 bases). The receptor comes from a man over 45 who received an inactivated influenza vaccine. The CDR3 bases are TGTGCCAGCAGCGCGATAGGGGCGAACACCGGGGAGCTGTTTTTT. Translation: CASSAIGANTGELFF.